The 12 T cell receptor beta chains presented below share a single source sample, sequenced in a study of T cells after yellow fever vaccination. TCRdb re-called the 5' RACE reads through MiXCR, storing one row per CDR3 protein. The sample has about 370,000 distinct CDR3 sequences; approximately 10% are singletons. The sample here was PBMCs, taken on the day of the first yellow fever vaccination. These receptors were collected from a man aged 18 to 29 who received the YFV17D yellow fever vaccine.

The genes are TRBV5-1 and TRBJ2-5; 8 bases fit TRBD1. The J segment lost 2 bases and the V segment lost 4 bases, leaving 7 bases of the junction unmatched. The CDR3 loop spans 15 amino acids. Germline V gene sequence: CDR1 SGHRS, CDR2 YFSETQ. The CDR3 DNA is TGCGCCAGCAGCGAGGGACAGGAGCGGCAAGAGACCCAGTACTTC. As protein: CASSEGQERQETQYF. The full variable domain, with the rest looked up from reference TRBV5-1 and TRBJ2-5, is KAGVTQTPRYLIKTRGQQVTLSCSPISGHRSVSWYQQTPGQGLQFLFEYFSETQRNKGNFPGRFSGRQFSNSRSEMNVSTLELGDSALYLCASSEGQERQETQYFGPGTRLLVL.

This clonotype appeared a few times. CDR3 loop: CASRRGSATTGELFF. For the CDR3, the DNA is TGTGCCAGTAGGAGAGGATCGGCGACCACCGGGGAGCTGTTTTTT. The rearrangement joins TRBV19 to TRBJ2-2, with D unresolved. The length of the CDR3 is 15 residues. Germline lookup yields CDR1 LNHDA and CDR2 SQIVND (reference sequence). V dropped 6 bases and J dropped 4 bases, with 15 bases sitting between them.

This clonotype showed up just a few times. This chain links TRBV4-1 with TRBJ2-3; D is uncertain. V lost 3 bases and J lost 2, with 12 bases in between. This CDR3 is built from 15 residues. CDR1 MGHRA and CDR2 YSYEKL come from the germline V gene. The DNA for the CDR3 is TGCGCCAGCAGCCAGGGGATGGCCTACACAGATACGCAGTATTTT. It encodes CASSQGMAYTDTQYF.

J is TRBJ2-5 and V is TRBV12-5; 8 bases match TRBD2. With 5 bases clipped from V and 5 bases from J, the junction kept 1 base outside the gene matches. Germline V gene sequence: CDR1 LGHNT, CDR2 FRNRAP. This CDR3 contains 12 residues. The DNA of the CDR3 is TGTGCTAGTGGTCCGGGGGGGGAGACCCAGTACTTC. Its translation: CASGPGGETQYF.

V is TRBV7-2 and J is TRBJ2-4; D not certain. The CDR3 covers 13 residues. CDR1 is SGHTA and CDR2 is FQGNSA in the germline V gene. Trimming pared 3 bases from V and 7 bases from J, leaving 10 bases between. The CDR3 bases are TGTGCCAGCAGCTTGCTGAGAAGTAACATTCAGTACTTC. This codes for CASSLLRSNIQYF.

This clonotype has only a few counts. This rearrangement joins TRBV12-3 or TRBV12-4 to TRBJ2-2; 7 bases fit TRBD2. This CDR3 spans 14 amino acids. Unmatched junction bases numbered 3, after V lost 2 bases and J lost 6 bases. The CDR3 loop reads CASSLWGGAGELFF. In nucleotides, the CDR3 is TGTGCCAGCAGTTTATGGGGAGGGGCCGGGGAGCTGTTTTTT.

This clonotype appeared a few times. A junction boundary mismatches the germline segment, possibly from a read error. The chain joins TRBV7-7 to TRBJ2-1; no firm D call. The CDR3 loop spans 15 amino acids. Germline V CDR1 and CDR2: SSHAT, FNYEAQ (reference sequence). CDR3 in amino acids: CASSPGFSPYNEQFF. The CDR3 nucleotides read TGTGCTAGCAGCCCCGGGTTTAGCCCGTACAATGAGCAGTTCTTC.

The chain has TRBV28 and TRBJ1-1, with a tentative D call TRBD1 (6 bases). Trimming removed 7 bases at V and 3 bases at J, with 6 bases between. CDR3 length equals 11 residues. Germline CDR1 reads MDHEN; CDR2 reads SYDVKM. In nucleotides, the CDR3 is TGTGCCAGCACAGGGGACACTGAAGCTTTCTTT. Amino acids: CASTGDTEAFF.

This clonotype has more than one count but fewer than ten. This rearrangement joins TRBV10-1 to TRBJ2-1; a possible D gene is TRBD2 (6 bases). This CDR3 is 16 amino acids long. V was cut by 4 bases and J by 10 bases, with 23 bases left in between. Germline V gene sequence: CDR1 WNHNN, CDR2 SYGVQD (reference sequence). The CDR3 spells CASSANFGTPQGEQFF. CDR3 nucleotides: TGCGCCAGCAGTGCAAATTTCGGGACTCCCCAGGGCGAGCAGTTCTTC.

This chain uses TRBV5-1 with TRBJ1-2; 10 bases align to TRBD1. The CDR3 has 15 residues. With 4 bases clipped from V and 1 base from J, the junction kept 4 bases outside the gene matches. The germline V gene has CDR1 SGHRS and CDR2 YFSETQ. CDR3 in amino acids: CASSPRDRGNYGYTF. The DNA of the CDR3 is TGCGCCAGCAGCCCCCGGGACAGGGGTAACTATGGCTACACCTTC.

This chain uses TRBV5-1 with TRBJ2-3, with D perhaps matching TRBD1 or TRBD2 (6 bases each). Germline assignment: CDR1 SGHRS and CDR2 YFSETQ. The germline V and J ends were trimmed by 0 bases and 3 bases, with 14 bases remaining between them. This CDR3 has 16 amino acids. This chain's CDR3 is CASSLVPGARTDTQYF. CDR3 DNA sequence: TGCGCCAGCAGCTTGGTTCCGGGGGCGCGGACAGATACGCAGTATTTT.

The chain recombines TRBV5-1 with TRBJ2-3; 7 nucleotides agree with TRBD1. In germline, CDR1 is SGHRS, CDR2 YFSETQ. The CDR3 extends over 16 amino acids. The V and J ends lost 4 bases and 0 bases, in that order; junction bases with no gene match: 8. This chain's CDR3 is CASSRPGTASTDTQYF. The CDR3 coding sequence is TGCGCCAGCAGCCGCCCCGGGACAGCGAGCACAGATACGCAGTATTTT. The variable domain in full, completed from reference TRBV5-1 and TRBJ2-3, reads KAGVTQTPRYLIKTRGQQVTLSCSPISGHRSVSWYQQTPGQGLQFLFEYFSETQRNKGNFPGRFSGRQFSNSRSEMNVSTLELGDSALYLCASSRPGTASTDTQYFGPGTRLTVL.